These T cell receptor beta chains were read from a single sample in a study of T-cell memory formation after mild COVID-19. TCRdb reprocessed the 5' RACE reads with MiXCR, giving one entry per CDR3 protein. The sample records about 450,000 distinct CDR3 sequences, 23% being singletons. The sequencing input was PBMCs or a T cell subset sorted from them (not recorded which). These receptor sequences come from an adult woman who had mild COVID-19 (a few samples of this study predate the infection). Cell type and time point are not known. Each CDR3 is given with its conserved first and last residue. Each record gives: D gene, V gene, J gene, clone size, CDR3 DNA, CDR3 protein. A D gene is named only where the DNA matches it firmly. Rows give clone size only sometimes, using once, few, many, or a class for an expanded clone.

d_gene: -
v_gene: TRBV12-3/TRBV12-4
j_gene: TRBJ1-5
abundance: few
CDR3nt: TGTGCCAGCAGATTCATCGGACGGGGCAATCAGCCCCAGCATTTT
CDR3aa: CASRFIGRGNQPQHF

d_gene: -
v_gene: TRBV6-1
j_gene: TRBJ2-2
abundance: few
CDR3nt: TGTGCCAGCGCCACCTACGGGGAGCTGTTTTTT
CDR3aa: CASATYGELFF

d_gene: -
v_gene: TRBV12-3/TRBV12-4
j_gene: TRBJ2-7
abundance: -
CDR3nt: TGTGCCAGCAGTCCAACACGACGGGCCTACGAGCAGTACTTC
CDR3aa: CASSPTRRAYEQYF

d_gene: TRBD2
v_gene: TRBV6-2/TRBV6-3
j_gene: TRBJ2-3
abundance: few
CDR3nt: TGTGCCAGCAGCAGCCCCGGGAGGTCGATACCCACAGATACGCAGTATTTT
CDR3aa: CASSSPGRSIPTDTQYF

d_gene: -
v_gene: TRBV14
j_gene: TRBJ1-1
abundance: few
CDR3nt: TGTGCCAGCAGCCCCCCCTGGGGGCCGGCCACTGAAGCTTTCTTT
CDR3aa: CASSPPWGPATEAFF

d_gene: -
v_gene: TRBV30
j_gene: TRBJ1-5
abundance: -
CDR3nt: TGTGCCTGGAGCCAGGCAGAGCGCAATCAGCCCCAGCATTTT
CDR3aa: CAWSQAERNQPQHF

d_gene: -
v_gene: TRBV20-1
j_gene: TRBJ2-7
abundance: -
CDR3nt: TGCAGGGTACAACAGGGTAACGAGCAGTACTTC
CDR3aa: CRVQQGNEQYF

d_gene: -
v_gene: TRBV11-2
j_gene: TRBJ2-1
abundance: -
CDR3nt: TGTGCCAGCAGCCCGACTGCCCTCAATGAGCAGTTCTTC
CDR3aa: CASSPTALNEQFF

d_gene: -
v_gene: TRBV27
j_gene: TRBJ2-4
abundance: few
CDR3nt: TGTGCCAGCAGTCACCAAACAGGGACAGCCAAAAACATTCAGTACTTC
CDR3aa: CASSHQTGTAKNIQYF

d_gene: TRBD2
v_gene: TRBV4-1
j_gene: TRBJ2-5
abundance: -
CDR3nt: TGCGCCAGCAGCCAAGCGGGACTAGCGGGGTCGGAGACCCAGTACTTC
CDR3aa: CASSQAGLAGSETQYF

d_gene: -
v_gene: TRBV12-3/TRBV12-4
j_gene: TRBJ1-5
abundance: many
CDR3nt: TGTGCCAGCAGTCCCACCAGGGGTAGCAATCAGCCCCAGCATTTT
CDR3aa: CASSPTRGSNQPQHF

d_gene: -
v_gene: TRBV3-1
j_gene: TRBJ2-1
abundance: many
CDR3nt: TGTGCCAGCAGCCAGGGGCAGGGGCACTACAATGAGCAGTTCTTC
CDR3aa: CASSQGQGHYNEQFF

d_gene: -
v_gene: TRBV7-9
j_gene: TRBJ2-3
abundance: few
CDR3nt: TGTGCCAGCAGCTTAGAGGGCGGGGGCAAAGATACGCAGTATTTT
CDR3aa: CASSLEGGGKDTQYF

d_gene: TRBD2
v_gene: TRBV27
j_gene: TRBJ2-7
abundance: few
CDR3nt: TGTGCCAGCAGCTCAGGACTAGCGGCCTACGAGCAGTACTTC
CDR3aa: CASSSGLAAYEQYF

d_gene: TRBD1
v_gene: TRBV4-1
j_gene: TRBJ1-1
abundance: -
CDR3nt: TGCGCCAGCAGCCAGGGACAGGGGGCCTACACTGAAGCTTTCTTT
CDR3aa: CASSQGQGAYTEAFF

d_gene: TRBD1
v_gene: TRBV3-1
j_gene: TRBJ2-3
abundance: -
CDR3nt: TGTGCCAGCAGCCTCGGGACAGGGGGACCCACAGATACGCAGTATTTT
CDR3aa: CASSLGTGGPTDTQYF

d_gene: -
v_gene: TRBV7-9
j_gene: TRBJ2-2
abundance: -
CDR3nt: TGTGCCAGCAGATCGAAACCGGGACCCAACACCGGGGAGCTGTTTTTT
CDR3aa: CASRSKPGPNTGELFF

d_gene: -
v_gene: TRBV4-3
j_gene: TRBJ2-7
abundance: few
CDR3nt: TGCGCCAGCAGCCAGGTGCTCGGGGCCCGTCCCTACGAGCAGTACTTC
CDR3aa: CASSQVLGARPYEQYF

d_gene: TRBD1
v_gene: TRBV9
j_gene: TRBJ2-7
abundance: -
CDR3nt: TGTGCCAGCAGCGTATCAGGGGGCTACGAGCAGTACTTC
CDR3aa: CASSVSGGYEQYF

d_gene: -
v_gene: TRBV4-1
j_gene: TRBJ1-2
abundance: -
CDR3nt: TGCGCCAGCAGGCAAACTTTTAACGGGGTTAACTATGGCTACACCTTC
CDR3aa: CASRQTFNGVNYGYTF

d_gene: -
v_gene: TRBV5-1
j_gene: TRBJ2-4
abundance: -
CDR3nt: TGCGCCAGCAGAACCGCCGGGACTGCCAAAAACATTCAGTACTTC
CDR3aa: CASRTAGTAKNIQYF

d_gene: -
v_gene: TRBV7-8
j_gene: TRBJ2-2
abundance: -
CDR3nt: TGTGCCAGCAGCCCACAGGGACTAAACACCGGGGAGCTGTTTTTT
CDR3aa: CASSPQGLNTGELFF

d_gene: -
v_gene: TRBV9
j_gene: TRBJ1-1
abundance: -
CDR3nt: TGTGCCAGCAGCGTAGGAGGCGCCTGGGGGACTGAAGCTTTCTTT
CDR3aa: CASSVGGAWGTEAFF

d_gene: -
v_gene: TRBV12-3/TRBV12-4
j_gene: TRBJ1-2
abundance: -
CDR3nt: TGTGCCAGCAGTTTACAGGGGCAGGACTATGGCTACACCTTC
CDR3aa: CASSLQGQDYGYTF

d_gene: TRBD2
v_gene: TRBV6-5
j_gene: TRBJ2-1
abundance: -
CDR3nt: TGTGCCAGCAGTTATCCCTCCCTGAATGGCAAGCGGGAGGCCTACAATGAGCAGTTCTTC
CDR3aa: CASSYPSLNGKREAYNEQFF

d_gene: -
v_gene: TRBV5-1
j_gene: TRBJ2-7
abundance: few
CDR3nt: TGCGCCAGCAGCTTAGGGGCGGGAAGCTCCTACGAGCAGTACTTC
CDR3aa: CASSLGAGSSYEQYF

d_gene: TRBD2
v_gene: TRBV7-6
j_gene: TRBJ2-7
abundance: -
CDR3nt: TGTGCCAGCAGCTTAGCCCTAGCGGGACTGGACGAGCAGTACTTC
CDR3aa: CASSLALAGLDEQYF

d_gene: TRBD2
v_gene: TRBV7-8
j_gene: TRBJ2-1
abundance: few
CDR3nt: TGTGCCAGCAGCTTAGAAATGGTCCTAGCGGGGGGGCATTCTGGGCAGTTCTTC
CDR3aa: CASSLEMVLAGGHSGQFF

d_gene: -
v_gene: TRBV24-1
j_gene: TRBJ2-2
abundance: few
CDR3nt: TGTGCCACCAGTGAGAGGCCAAGGCCAACGAACACCGGGGAGCTGTTTTTT
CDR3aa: CATSERPRPTNTGELFF

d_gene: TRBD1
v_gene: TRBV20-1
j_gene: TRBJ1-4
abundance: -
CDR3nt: TGCAGTGCGTCTCAAGGGGGCTCTGCCGCACATGAAAAACTGTTTTTT
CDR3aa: CSASQGGSAAHEKLFF

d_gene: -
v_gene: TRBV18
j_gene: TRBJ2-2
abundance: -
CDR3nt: TGTGCCAGCTCACCACCAACGGCGAACACCGGGGAGCTGTTTTTT
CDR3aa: CASSPPTANTGELFF

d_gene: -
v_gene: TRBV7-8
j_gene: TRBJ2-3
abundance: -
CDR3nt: TGTGCCAGCAGACCCACCTTAGCGACTGGCACAGATACGCAGTATTTT
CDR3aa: CASRPTLATGTDTQYF

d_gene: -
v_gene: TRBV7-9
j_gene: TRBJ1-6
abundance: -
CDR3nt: TGTGCCAGCAGCTTATTTGGGCAGGGACTCTATAATTCACCCCTCCACTTT
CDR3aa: CASSLFGQGLYNSPLHF

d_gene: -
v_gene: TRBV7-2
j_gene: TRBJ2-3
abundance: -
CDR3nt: TGTGCCATCCTCAGGAACATCCGCACAGATACGCAGTATTTT
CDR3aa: CAILRNIRTDTQYF

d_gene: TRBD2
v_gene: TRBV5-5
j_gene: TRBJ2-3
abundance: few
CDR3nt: TGTGCCAGCAGCTCCACTGGACTAGCGGGGTTCACAGATACGCAGTATTTT
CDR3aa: CASSSTGLAGFTDTQYF

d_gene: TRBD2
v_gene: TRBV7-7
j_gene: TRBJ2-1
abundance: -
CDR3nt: TGTGCTAGCAGCTCAGCAACACTAGCGCCTTACAATGAGCAGTTCTTC
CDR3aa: CASSSATLAPYNEQFF

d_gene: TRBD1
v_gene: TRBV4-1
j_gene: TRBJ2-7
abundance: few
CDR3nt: TGCGCCAGCAGCCTCCGGGACAGGGGGAAGTACGAGCAGTACTTC
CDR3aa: CASSLRDRGKYEQYF